This TCR beta chain was sequenced for a study of response to subunit inactivated influenza vaccine. Broader study findings: New T cells are recruited in small numbers by each seasonal influenza vaccination, according to the authors' suggestion.

TCRdb processed the RT-PCR reads anew with MiXCR; each CDR3 protein has one entry. Of hundreds of thousands of distinct CDR3 sequences listed, approximately 7.6% are singletons. There are 15 residues in the CDR3. Deletions cut 6 bases from V and 3 bases from J, with 17 bases between. This clonotype turned up a few times. Its specificity is unknown. The rearrangement uses TRBV12-3 or TRBV12-4 and TRBJ1-2; D is possibly TRBD1 (6 bases). The receptor comes from a man between 50 and 70 years old who received an inactivated influenza vaccine. Sequencing used PBMCs from blood, obtained about 24 months after vaccination. CDR3 amino acids: CASRPRTARDYGYTF. DNA for the CDR3: TGTGCCAGCAGGCCTCGGACAGCCCGAGACTATGGCTACACCTTC.